Following are 27 T cell receptor beta chains from one sample sequenced in a study of blood T cell repertoires in COVID-19. TCRdb keeps only in-frame clones here, not all; method: immunoSEQ multiplex PCR. The sample carries around 190,000 clones, 86% recorded once. The sequenced sample consisted of PBMCs or T cells enriched from blood (not recorded which). The receptors were gathered from a man in his forties with acute COVID-19.

The CDR3 coding sequence is TGTGCCAGCTGGGAGGCCACCCGAACAGGTGGCTACACCTTC. Translation: CASWEATRTGGYTF. The chain is built from TRBV28 and TRBJ1-2, with a weak D call TRBD1 (5 bases). The CDR3 is made up of 14 amino acids. The germline V and J ends were trimmed by 8 bases and 7 bases, with 20 bases remaining between them. Per germline, CDR1 MDHEN and CDR2 SYDVKM.

The gene calls are TRBV5-1 and TRBJ1-2; no definite D call. V shed 0 bases and J shed 6 bases, with 9 bases lying between them. CDR3 length equals 13 residues. Germline-derived CDR1 and CDR2 are SGHRS and YFSETQ. CDR3 in DNA: TGCGCCAGCAGCTTGGCCGGGGTGGATGGCTACACCTTC. This gives the protein CASSLAGVDGYTF.

The chain uses TRBV7-9 and TRBJ2-5, with TRBD2 identical over 7 bases. CDR3 length: 18 residues. J lost 1 base, V lost 8 bases, and 19 bases had no gene match. The germline CDR1 and CDR2 sequences are SEHNR and FQNEAQ (reference sequence). The CDR3, as DNA: TGTGCCAGCGGGACTGGAGCGGGGCATAACGCTTTCCAAGAGACCCAGTACTTC. This encodes CASGTGAGHNAFQETQYF. The full variable domain, rest sourced from reference TRBV7-9 and TRBJ2-5, is DTGVSQNPRHKITKRGQNVTFRCDPISEHNRLYWYRQTLGQGPEFLTYFQNEAQLEKSRLLSDRFSAERPKGSFSTLEIQRTEQGDSAMYLCASGTGAGHNAFQETQYFGPGTRLLVL.

To note about this clone: The same CDR3 is also encoded by other DNA sequences in this sample. V gene TRBV7-9 combines with J gene TRBJ2-1; a weak D match, TRBD1 (5 bases). Germline assignment: CDR1 SEHNR and CDR2 FQNEAQ (reference sequence). The CDR3 spans 14 residues. Trimming pared 5 bases from V and 7 bases from J, leaving 15 bases between. This CDR3 reads CASSVGRAVNEQFF. The CDR3 DNA reads as TGTGCCAGCAGCGTAGGCAGGGCGGTTAATGAGCAGTTCTTC.

This chain uses TRBV29-1 with TRBJ1-2; no clear D gene. This CDR3 has 12 amino acids. The ends were cut back, 7 bases at V and 7 bases at J, with 16 bases in the middle. Germline lookup yields CDR1 SQVTM and CDR2 ANQGSEA. CDR3 protein: CSAWGWEVGYTF. Written as DNA, the CDR3 is TGCAGCGCCTGGGGTTGGGAGGTTGGCTACACCTTC.

The V and J genes are TRBV11-2 and TRBJ2-7, with a weak D call TRBD1 (6 bases). V was pared by 6 bases and J by 2 bases, with 11 bases between. Looked up from germline, CDR1 is SGHAT and CDR2 is FQNNGV. The CDR3 loop spans 13 amino acids. CDR3: CASRRDTPYEQYF. The CDR3 region has the DNA TGTGCCAGCAGAAGGGACACACCCTACGAGCAGTACTTC.

This clone showed up just a few times. The rearrangement uses TRBV10-2 and TRBJ2-7; TRBD2 matches at 11 bases. CDR1 is WSHSY and CDR2 is SAAADI in the germline V gene. The CDR3 loop spans 14 amino acids. The V gene end was trimmed by 5 bases and the J gene end by 5 bases; junction bases not matched to a gene: 5. The CDR3 spells CASSLLAGANEQYF. The CDR3 DNA sequence: TGCGCCAGCAGTCTACTAGCGGGGGCGAACGAGCAGTACTTC.

The rearrangement links TRBV13 to TRBJ2-7; TRBD2 matches 10 bases. V dropped 5 bases and J dropped 1; count of bases not matched to a gene: 5. The CDR3 is 15 amino acids. CDR1 is PRHDT and CDR2 is FYEKMQ in the germline V gene (reference sequence). The CDR3 spells CASSQLAGQSYEQYF. DNA of the CDR3: TGTGCCAGCAGCCAACTAGCGGGACAATCCTACGAGCAGTACTTC.

The chain links TRBV13 to TRBJ1-5; 7 positions match TRBD1. The CDR3 runs 14 residues. V shed 7 bases and J 0 bases; nucleotides not matched to a gene: 3. Germline CDR1 is PRHDT and CDR2 is FYEKMQ (reference sequence). The CDR3 coding sequence is TGTGCCAGCAATCAGGGGGATAGCAATCAGCCCCAGCATTTT. Encoded protein: CASNQGDSNQPQHF.

The chain combines TRBV2 with TRBJ1-6; D uncertain. Between the trimmed V and J ends, which lost 1 base and 7 bases, there was a span of 5 bases. The germline CDR1 and CDR2 sequences are SNHLY and FYNNEI. The CDR3 is made up of 13 amino acids. The CDR3 reads CASSEGRNSPLHF. CDR3 DNA: TGTGCCAGCAGTGAAGGCAGAAATTCACCCCTCCACTTT. The full variable domain, rest sourced from reference TRBV2 and TRBJ1-6, is EPEVTQTPSHQVTQMGQEVILRCVPISNHLYFYWYRQILGQKVEFLVSFYNNEISEKSEIFDDQFSVERPDGSNFTLKIRSTKLEDSAMYFCASSEGRNSPLHFGNGTRLTVT.

The chain couples TRBV30 to TRBJ2-7, with D unresolved. The CDR3 runs 14 residues. The V end was cut by 1 base, the J end by 1 base, with 11 bases between. Germline V gene lookup returns CDR1 GTSNPN and CDR2 SVGIG (reference sequence). The CDR3 is CAWSAPAGSYEQYF. CDR3 bases: TGTGCCTGGAGTGCGCCCGCCGGGTCCTACGAGCAGTACTTC.

The table lists this clone with a few counts. J is TRBJ2-2 and V is TRBV5-1; tentatively, D is TRBD1 (6 bases). Germline loops: CDR1 SGHRS, CDR2 YFSETQ. Between the trimmed V and J ends, which lost 0 bases and 5 bases, there was a span of 11 bases. The CDR3 is 15 amino acids. The CDR3 DNA follows: TGCGCCAGCAGCTTGGGAGGGGGACATACCGGGGAGCTGTTTTTT. It is translated as CASSLGGGHTGELFF.

This clone occurred a few times. The chain recombines TRBV6-5 with TRBJ2-3; the match to TRBD1 covers 10 bases. This CDR3 has 16 residues. Germline V gene sequence: CDR1 MNHEY, CDR2 SVGAGI. Trimming at V came to 4 bases and at J to 4 bases, leaving 8 bases not matched to a gene. Here the CDR3 reads CASSSSAGTGADTQYF. The DNA of the CDR3 is TGTGCCAGCAGTTCCTCTGCTGGGACAGGGGCAGATACGCAGTATTTT.

The J gene is TRBJ2-5, the V gene TRBV19; perhaps TRBD2 as D (6 bases). There are 13 residues in the CDR3. CDR1 and CDR2 from the germline V gene are LNHDA and SQIVND (reference sequence). Trimming left V 3 bases short and J 6 bases short, with 11 bases between. The CDR3: CASSIEAGKTQYF. CDR3 DNA sequence: TGTGCCAGTAGTATTGAGGCGGGAAAGACCCAGTACTTC.

The J gene is TRBJ1-5, the V gene TRBV6-5, with 8 bases matching TRBD1. CDR1 and CDR2 from the germline V gene are MNHEY and SVGAGI. The length of the CDR3 is 14 residues. Trimming removed 6 bases from V and 5 bases from J; junction bases left unmatched: 6. The CDR3 bases are TGTGCCAGCAGCCTCTCACAGGGGGATCAGCCCCAGCATTTT. Translated, it gives CASSLSQGDQPQHF.

The CDR3 loop reads CATVSGDTQYF. CDR3 nucleotides: TGTGCCACTGTGTCAGGGGATACGCAGTATTTT. The rearrangement joins TRBV24-1 to TRBJ2-3; possibly TRBD1 for D (5 bases). Trimming stripped 10 bases from V and 6 bases from J, with 10 bases between. Germline CDR1 KGHDR, CDR2 SFDVKD. This CDR3 region has 11 residues.

This clone has more than one count but fewer than ten. V usage is TRBV18 and J usage is TRBJ2-5, with a possible D match to TRBD1 (5 bases). V gave up 2 bases and J gave up 5 bases, with 12 bases separating them. In germline, CDR1 is KGHSH, CDR2 LQKENI. The CDR3 is 14 amino acids. For the CDR3, the DNA is TGTGCCAGCTCACCAGCTTGGGGCCCGGAGACCCAGTACTTC. Translation gives CASSPAWGPETQYF. The full variable domain, completed using reference TRBV18 and TRBJ2-5, is NAGVMQNPRHLVRRRGQEARLRCSPMKGHSHVYWYRQLPEEGLKFMVYLQKENIIDESGMPKERFSAEFPKEGPSILRIQQVVRGDSAAYFCASSPAWGPETQYFGPGTRLLVL.

The chain employs TRBV9 and TRBJ2-3, with 9 bases lining up with TRBD1. Trimming cost V 3 bases and J 2 bases; bases outside gene matches: 4. Germline assignment: CDR1 SGDLS and CDR2 YYNGEE. The CDR3 sequence is 15 residues long. The CDR3 region is CASSDRDRDTDTQYF. CDR3 DNA: TGTGCCAGCAGCGACCGGGACAGGGACACAGATACGCAGTATTTT.

The chain links TRBV6-5 to TRBJ2-5; no reliable D call. The CDR3 contains 14 residues. Trimming shortened V by 2 bases and J by 0 bases, and 7 bases separated the two germline ends. Germline assignment: CDR1 MNHEY and CDR2 SVGAGI. The CDR3 DNA is TGTGCCAGCAGTTACCGTGACAACCAAGAGACCCAGTACTTC. Amino acid sequence: CASSYRDNQETQYF.

V and J are TRBV27 and TRBJ2-3; a weak D match, TRBD2 (6 bases). From germline, CDR1 is MNHEY and CDR2 SMNVEV (reference sequence). CDR3 size: 16 residues. The chain's CDR3 is CEERGVRLARTDTQYF. The DNA of the CDR3 is TGTGAGGAAAGGGGCGTGCGGCTAGCGCGCACAGATACGCAGTATTTT.

The V call is TRBV19, the J call TRBJ1-3, with D possibly being TRBD1 (5 bases). The CDR3 spans 15 residues. V lost 8 bases and J lost 8, with 22 bases in between. Germline V gene lookup returns CDR1 LNHDA and CDR2 SQIVND (reference sequence). The CDR3 is CASRQRGQELDTIYF. The CDR3, as DNA: TGTGCCAGTCGCCAAAGGGGCCAGGAGTTGGACACCATATATTTT. Full variable domain (outside the CDR3, taken from reference TRBV19 and TRBJ1-3): DGGITQSPKYLFRKEGQNVTLSCEQNLNHDAMYWYRQDPGQGLRLIYYSQIVNDFQKGDIAEGYSVSREKKESFPLTVTSAQKNPTAFYLCASRQRGQELDTIYFGEGSWLTVV.

This rearrangement joins TRBV19 to TRBJ2-7; 7 bases agree with TRBD2. The CDR3 loop spans 16 amino acids. Germline V gene lookup returns CDR1 LNHDA and CDR2 SQIVND (reference sequence). Trimming removed 6 bases from V and 0 bases from J; junction bases left unmatched: 11. CDR3 coding DNA: TGTGCCAGTAGGTCGCTGGATGGCGGGAGCTCCTACGAGCAGTACTTC. Its protein is CASRSLDGGSSYEQYF.

DNA for the CDR3: TGTGCCAGCAGTGCTAGAAGCCCCTACAATGAGCAGTTCTTC. Its protein product is CASSARSPYNEQFF. The chain links TRBV28 to TRBJ2-1; D unresolved. V gave up 5 bases and J gave up 2 bases, with 10 bases separating them. This CDR3 is 14 amino acids long. CDR1 and CDR2 (germline): MDHEN, SYDVKM. The full variable domain, its missing parts supplied by reference TRBV28 and TRBJ2-1, is DVKVTQSSRYLVKRTGEKVFLECVQDMDHENMFWYRQDPGLGLRLIYFSYDVKMKEKGDIPEGYSVSREKKERFSLILESASTNQTSMYLCASSARSPYNEQFFGPGTRLTVL.

The J gene is TRBJ1-1, the V gene TRBV7-3; D not certain. Trimming pared 3 bases from V and 5 bases from J, leaving 10 bases between. The CDR3 is 13 residues long. Germline V gene data show CDR1 as SGHTA and CDR2 as FQGTGA. The CDR3 bases are TGTGCCAGCAGCTTCAAACGGGGAACTGAAGCTTTCTTT. Residues: CASSFKRGTEAFF.

The rearrangement links TRBV7-3 to TRBJ1-5; D not certain. Trimming left V 6 bases short and J 2 bases short, with 11 bases between. CDR3 length: 14 residues. CDR1 SGHTA and CDR2 FQGTGA come from the germline V gene. CDR3 bases: TGTGCCAGCAGGCCAAAGGAGTGCAATCAGCCCCAGCATTTT. Residues: CASRPKECNQPQHF.

This clone was detected only once. V usage is TRBV18 and J usage is TRBJ1-4, with D tentatively TRBD1 (5 bases). Germline assignment: CDR1 KGHSH and CDR2 LQKENI. This CDR3 is 18 amino acids long. The V end was cut by 3 bases, the J end by 0 bases, with 17 bases between. CDR3 in DNA: TGTGCCAGCTCACCTAACTCCGCAGGGTTCGCAACTAATGAAAAACTGTTTTTT. This encodes CASSPNSAGFATNEKLFF.

The chain recombines TRBV21-1 with TRBJ2-7; TRBD2 is taken as the D call from the table, unchecked against the DNA. TRBV21-1 represents a pseudogene. This CDR3 is built from 17 residues. Here the CDR3 DNA reads TGTGCCAGCAGCAAAGGGGTTTCAGCGGGAGGATGTAACGAGCAGTACTTC. It codes for CASSKGVSAGGCNEQYF.